These 5 T cell receptor beta chains were sequenced from one sample in a study of blood T cells in healthy people across ages. The use of a sample-barcoded 5' primer and a J-beta primer mix characterized a second PCR of about 6 to 12 cycles. Using its own MiXCR run on the 5' RACE reads, TCRdb lists one record per CDR3 protein. The repertoire has roughly 700,000 distinct CDR3 sequences, around 49% of them found once; the top ten carry roughly a third. The sequencing input was blood. The receptors were sampled from a woman in her fifties or sixties in good health.

This clonotype was detected a few times. The CDR3 sequence is CSVEFRTSGRGEQFF. CDR3 nucleotide sequence: TGCAGCGTTGAATTTCGGACTAGCGGGAGAGGTGAGCAGTTCTTC. The V gene is TRBV29-1, the J gene TRBJ2-1; 13 nucleotides align to TRBD2. V gave up 2 bases and J gave up 9 bases; unmatched junction bases: 7. Germline values: CDR1 SQVTM, CDR2 ANQGSEA. The CDR3 is made up of 15 amino acids.

This clonotype came up a few times. DNA of the CDR3: TGTGCCAGCAGCGTAGCCATCCTCCCAACGGTGGAGCAGTACTTC. Residues: CASSVAILPTVEQYF. The chain is built from TRBV9 and TRBJ2-5; D remains ambiguous. CDR3 length: 15 amino acids. The V gene's germline CDR1 is SGDLS and CDR2 YYNGEE. Trimming shortened V by 0 bases and J by 11 bases, and 20 bases separated the two germline ends.

This clonotype appeared a single time. This chain uses TRBV5-1 with TRBJ1-1, with unresolved D. The CDR3 covers 17 residues. Germline assignment: CDR1 SGHRS and CDR2 YFSETQ. Trimming left V 4 bases short and J 0 bases short, with 19 bases between. DNA for the CDR3: TGCGCCAGCAGCGGAGGACGGAACTTGAATATGAACACTGAAGCTTTCTTT. It codes for CASSGGRNLNMNTEAFF.

The chain employs TRBV3-1 and TRBJ2-5, with 8 nucleotides matching TRBD1. Germline CDR1 reads LGHDT; CDR2 reads YNNKEL (reference sequence). The CDR3 consists of 16 residues. With V trimmed by 1 base and J by 4 bases, 8 bases remained unmatched. The CDR3 sequence is CASSQVRTGWGETQYF. The DNA for the CDR3 is TGTGCCAGCAGCCAAGTCCGGACAGGGTGGGGAGAGACCCAGTACTTC.

This chain uses TRBV6-1 with TRBJ2-7; D uncertain. With 6 bases removed from V and 0 bases from J, the gap between germline ends came to 9 bases. The CDR3 contains 13 residues. Germline V gene lookup returns CDR1 MNHNS and CDR2 SASEGT. CDR3 residues: CASSMEISYEQYF. The CDR3 DNA follows: TGTGCCAGCAGCATGGAGATCTCCTACGAGCAGTACTTC.